The clone carrying this TCR beta chain came up a few times. This entry is derived from a study of T-cell memory formation after mild COVID-19. Each CDR3 protein is one row after TCRdb ran MiXCR on the 5' RACE reads. The repertoire includes 280,000 or so distinct CDR3 sequences, around 8% of them detected once, and less than 25% sits in the top ten. The TCR was taken from a man aged 18 to 35 who had mild COVID-19 (a few samples of this study predate the infection). Cell type and time point are not known. The sequencing sample was made of PBMCs or a T cell subset sorted from them (not recorded which).

CDR3 bases: TGTGCCAGCAGTGAAATCCCCAGGGACACGAACACCGGGGAGCTGTTTTTT. Protein: CASSEIPRDTNTGELFF. The genes are TRBV25-1 and TRBJ2-2; maybe TRBD1 (6 bases). V lost 2 bases and J 0 bases, leaving 13 bases between the germline ends. Germline V CDR1 and CDR2: MGHDK, SYGVNS. The CDR3 is 17 residues long.